This is a list of T cell receptor beta chains from one sample in a study of T cell responses to AZD1222 COVID-19 vaccine. Clones were read by immunoSEQ multiplex PCR, and TCRdb kept only the in-frame ones, dropping some. The sample has 110,000 to 150,000 clones; 89% are singletons. Source: peripheral blood, taken on day 0 of AZD1222 vaccination. The receptors derive from an adult in good health. Each CDR3 is given with its conserved first and last residue. A D gene is named only where the DNA matches it firmly. The listing skips clone size in some rows; elsewhere it reads once, few, many or a size class.

v_call: TRBV7-9; d_call: TRBD2; j_call: TRBJ2-3; clone_size: .; cdr3_aa: CASSLTLTSGGADTQYF; cdr3_nt: TGTGCCAGCAGCTTAACCCTGACTAGCGGGGGGGCTGATACGCAGTATTTT
v_call: TRBV7-9; d_call: .; j_call: TRBJ1-1; clone_size: .; cdr3_aa: CASSLIGAMNTEAFF; cdr3_nt: TGTGCCAGCAGCTTAATAGGGGCCATGAACACTGAAGCTTTCTTT
v_call: TRBV4-1; d_call: TRBD1; j_call: TRBJ2-7; clone_size: .; cdr3_aa: CASSQVGTGSLGEQYF; cdr3_nt: TGCGCCAGCAGCCAAGTCGGGACAGGGAGCTTAGGGGAGCAGTACTTC
v_call: TRBV6-5; d_call: TRBD1; j_call: TRBJ1-1; clone_size: .; cdr3_aa: CASSYSGTGGTEAFF; cdr3_nt: TGTGCCAGCAGTTACTCCGGGACAGGGGGCACTGAAGCTTTCTTT
v_call: TRBV19; d_call: .; j_call: TRBJ2-1; clone_size: .; cdr3_aa: CASSILVAEYNEQFF; cdr3_nt: TGTGCCAGTAGTATACTAGTAGCGGAATACAATGAGCAGTTCTTC
v_call: TRBV27; d_call: TRBD1; j_call: TRBJ1-4; clone_size: .; cdr3_aa: CASRLAGQSNEKLFF; cdr3_nt: TGTGCCAGCAGATTGGCGGGACAGAGTAATGAAAAACTGTTTTTT
v_call: TRBV29-1; d_call: .; j_call: TRBJ1-2; clone_size: .; cdr3_aa: CSVEDRIANYGYTF; cdr3_nt: TGCAGCGTTGAGGACCGAATTGCTAACTATGGCTACACCTTC
v_call: TRBV18; d_call: .; j_call: TRBJ1-3; clone_size: .; cdr3_aa: CASSPPGQRNTIYF; cdr3_nt: TGTGCCAGCTCACCCCCCGGACAGAGAAACACCATATATTTT
v_call: TRBV6-5; d_call: .; j_call: TRBJ1-1; clone_size: .; cdr3_aa: CASSYPGGLAFF; cdr3_nt: TGTGCCAGCAGTTACCCGGGAGGATTAGCTTTCTTT
v_call: TRBV6-2/TRBV6-3; d_call: TRBD1; j_call: TRBJ1-1; clone_size: .; cdr3_aa: CASSPRLEGGYEAFF; cdr3_nt: TGTGCCAGCAGCCCCCGGTTGGAAGGGGGCTATGAAGCTTTCTTT
v_call: TRBV5-8; d_call: .; j_call: TRBJ2-7; clone_size: .; cdr3_aa: CASSFTHEQYF; cdr3_nt: TGTGCCAGCAGCTTCACACACGAGCAGTACTTC
v_call: TRBV28; d_call: .; j_call: TRBJ2-2; clone_size: once; cdr3_aa: CASRLSSGELFF; cdr3_nt: TGTGCCAGCAGGTTGTCCTCCGGGGAGCTGTTTTTT
v_call: TRBV4-3; d_call: .; j_call: TRBJ2-3; clone_size: once; cdr3_aa: CASSQYILESGTDTQYF; cdr3_nt: TGCGCCAGCAGCCAATACATCCTGGAGAGTGGGACAGATACGCAGTATTTT
v_call: TRBV6-9; d_call: TRBD1; j_call: TRBJ1-5; clone_size: .; cdr3_aa: CASSYLNRDRGRQPQHF; cdr3_nt: TGTGCCAGCAGTTACTTAAACCGGGACAGGGGAAGACAGCCCCAGCATTTT
v_call: TRBV18; d_call: .; j_call: TRBJ1-1; clone_size: .; cdr3_aa: CASSTNPGTEAFF; cdr3_nt: TGTGCCAGCTCTACCAACCCTGGTACTGAAGCTTTCTTT
v_call: TRBV18; d_call: .; j_call: TRBJ2-2; clone_size: once; cdr3_aa: CASSPGGSGELFF; cdr3_nt: TGTGCCAGCTCACCAGGGGGATCCGGGGAGCTGTTTTTT
v_call: TRBV19; d_call: .; j_call: TRBJ1-1; clone_size: .; cdr3_aa: CASSIEGQRNTEAFF; cdr3_nt: TGTGCCAGTAGTATAGAGGGGCAGAGGAACACTGAAGCTTTCTTT
v_call: TRBV10-3; d_call: TRBD2; j_call: TRBJ2-3; clone_size: .; cdr3_aa: CAISDGGGPDTQYF; cdr3_nt: TGTGCCATCAGTGATGGGGGAGGGCCAGATACGCAGTATTTT
v_call: TRBV19; d_call: TRBD1; j_call: TRBJ1-2; clone_size: .; cdr3_aa: CASSIDPGQIYYGYTF; cdr3_nt: TGTGCCAGTAGTATAGATCCGGGACAGATATACTATGGCTACACCTTC
v_call: TRBV30; d_call: .; j_call: TRBJ1-1; clone_size: .; cdr3_aa: CAWDRAPNTEAFF; cdr3_nt: TGTGCCTGGGACCGGGCGCCGAACACTGAAGCTTTCTTT
v_call: TRBV11-2; d_call: TRBD2; j_call: TRBJ2-1; clone_size: .; cdr3_aa: CASSRPSGYGQFF; cdr3_nt: TGTGCCAGCAGTCGACCTAGCGGGTACGGGCAGTTCTTC
v_call: TRBV3-1/TRBV3-2; d_call: .; j_call: TRBJ2-1; clone_size: .; cdr3_aa: CASSLFPSGSSYNEQFF; cdr3_nt: TGTGCCAGCAGCCTATTCCCCTCGGGGAGCTCCTACAATGAGCAGTTCTTC
v_call: TRBV6-1; d_call: .; j_call: TRBJ2-3; clone_size: .; cdr3_aa: CASREGQITDTQYF; cdr3_nt: TGTGCCAGCAGGGAAGGACAGATCACAGATACGCAGTATTTT
v_call: TRBV9; d_call: .; j_call: TRBJ2-1; clone_size: .; cdr3_aa: CASSVVPERPYNEQFF; cdr3_nt: TGTGCCAGCAGCGTAGTCCCCGAGCGCCCCTACAATGAGCAGTTCTTC
v_call: TRBV4-2; d_call: .; j_call: TRBJ2-3; clone_size: .; cdr3_aa: CASSQVQGSGTDTQYF; cdr3_nt: TGTGCCAGCAGCCAAGTCCAGGGGTCGGGCACAGATACGCAGTATTTT
v_call: TRBV19; d_call: TRBD1; j_call: TRBJ1-1; clone_size: .; cdr3_aa: CASSPGGQGAFF; cdr3_nt: TGTGCCAGTAGTCCCGGCGGACAGGGAGCTTTCTTT